This T cell receptor (beta chain) was sequenced for a study of Graves' ophthalmopathy and Graves' hyperthyroidism. Trimming pared 1 base from V and 5 bases from J, leaving 12 bases between. This CDR3 is 14 amino acids long. CDR1 MGHDK and CDR2 SYGVNS come from the germline V gene. The count of this clonotype is one. RNA transcripts were the template, and TCR beta CDR3 regions were amplified from them. The authors performed first-round RT-PCR with HTBI primers and then a second-round multiplex PCR. TCRdb ran MiXCR on the multiplex PCR reads and lists one entry per CDR3 protein. The sample includes 300,000 to 400,000 distinct CDR3 sequences, roughly a sixth of them seen just once.

Sequencing used peripheral blood. J is TRBJ2-7 and V is TRBV25-1; TRBD1 might be the D (6 bases). The receptor comes from an adult man with Graves' ophthalmopathy. As DNA, the CDR3 is TGTGCCAGCAGTGAATTTACAGGGATCGACGAGCAGTACTTC. Encoded protein: CASSEFTGIDEQYF.